These 8 T cell receptor beta chains were all obtained from the same sample, sequenced in a study of blood T cell repertoires in COVID-19. The table came from immunoSEQ multiplex PCR; TCRdb's copy has only in-frame clones and leaves some out. Of over 150,000 clones listed, 60% to 80% were seen once; the top ten hold 26%. The specimen was peripheral blood. The receptor set was obtained from a woman aged 70-85 years with acute or convalescent COVID-19.

CDR3 bases: TGTGCCAGCAGTTACCAGGGTCTGAACACCGGGGAGCTGTTTTTT. It codes for CASSYQGLNTGELFF. V is TRBV2 and J is TRBJ2-2, with TRBD1 as a possible D gene (5 bases). CDR1 SNHLY and CDR2 FYNNEI come from the germline V gene. This CDR3 has 15 amino acids. V dropped 5 bases and J dropped 1 base, with 11 bases sitting between them.

This chain connects TRBV5-1 to TRBJ2-2; weak D call: TRBD2 (5 bases). V lost 1 base and J 0 bases, leaving 10 bases between the germline ends. In germline, CDR1 is SGHRS, CDR2 YFSETQ. The CDR3 extends over 16 amino acids. CDR3 residues: CASSLSGSTNTGELFF. The CDR3 DNA sequence: TGCGCCAGCAGCTTGTCGGGATCGACGAACACCGGGGAGCTGTTTTTT.

The rearrangement joins TRBV3-1 (or the pseudogene TRBV3-2) to TRBJ1-2; D uncertain. V was pared by 2 bases and J by 6 bases, with 13 bases between. The CDR3 is made up of 14 amino acids. CDR1 and CDR2 (germline): LGHDT, YNNKEL (reference sequence). The CDR3 spells CASSQPGRADGYTF. The CDR3 DNA is TGTGCCAGCAGCCAACCAGGCAGAGCGGATGGCTACACCTTC.

The chain recombines TRBV19 with TRBJ2-1, with 13 bases fitting TRBD2. Trimming removed 5 bases from V and 8 bases from J; junction bases left unmatched: 6. The CDR3 length is 15 residues. Germline lookup yields CDR1 LNHDA and CDR2 SQIVND (reference sequence). CDR3 sequence: CASSWTSGSWDEQFF. In DNA, the CDR3 is TGTGCCAGTAGTTGGACTAGCGGGAGTTGGGATGAGCAGTTCTTC. Looking up the rest from reference TRBV19 and TRBJ2-1 gives the full variable domain: DGGITQSPKYLFRKEGQNVTLSCEQNLNHDAMYWYRQDPGQGLRLIYYSQIVNDFQKGDIAEGYSVSREKKESFPLTVTSAQKNPTAFYLCASSWTSGSWDEQFFGPGTRLTVL.

This clone has a count of ten or more. The rearrangement joins TRBV29-1 to TRBJ2-2; D possibly corresponds to TRBD2 (6 bases). This CDR3 is built from 15 residues. In germline, CDR1 is SQVTM, CDR2 ANQGSEA. V shed 3 bases and J shed 0 bases, with 11 bases lying between them. CDR3 nucleotides: TGCAGCGTTGATATAGCGGAGGCGAACACCGGGGAGCTGTTTTTT. The encoded protein is CSVDIAEANTGELFF.

V and J are TRBV7-9 and TRBJ2-2, with D hard to call. Per the germline V gene, CDR1 is SEHNR and CDR2 is FQNEAQ (reference sequence). V lost 1 base and J lost 1, with 4 bases in between. This CDR3 region has 14 residues. CDR3 region: CASSLDRNTGELFF. The CDR3 DNA reads TGTGCCAGCAGCTTAGACAGGAACACCGGGGAGCTGTTTTTT.

This chain links TRBV30 with TRBJ2-3; D is perhaps TRBD2 (5 bases). This CDR3 spans 13 amino acids. V was cut by 3 bases and J by 1 base, with 8 bases left in between. The germline V gene has CDR1 GTSNPN and CDR2 SVGIG (reference sequence). The CDR3 here is CAWRVGGTDTQYF. CDR3 sequence (DNA): TGTGCCTGGAGAGTCGGGGGCACAGATACGCAGTATTTT.

This chain joins TRBV2 and TRBJ2-7; 9 nucleotides line up with TRBD1. CDR3 length: 14 amino acids. J was trimmed by 2 bases and V by 4 bases; bases with no gene match: 3. In germline, CDR1 is SNHLY, CDR2 FYNNEI. CDR3 sequence reads: CASSAGTGTYEQYF. DNA for the CDR3: TGTGCCAGCAGTGCGGGGACAGGGACCTACGAGCAGTACTTC.